What follows describes a single T cell receptor beta chain. A clone one base away is much larger, so this may be a read error. This CDR3 region has 15 residues. Germline loops: CDR1 MGHDK, CDR2 SYGVNS. TCRdb re-analysed the 5' RACE reads in MiXCR, keeping a single row per CDR3 protein. The sample gives some 30,000 distinct CDR3 sequences, roughly 24% of which show up once; 3.7% is in the top ten. What was sequenced was naive CD4+ T cells sorted from a lymph node. Subset of the sample: naive CD4+ T cells, CD4+CD45RA+CD25-. The chain is built from TRBV25-1 and TRBJ1-3, with a possible D match to TRBD1 (6 bases). The clonotype was recovered from a female donor with breast cancer. CDR3 region: CAGSELGASGNTIYF. The CDR3 DNA reads TGTGCCGGCAGTGAATTGGGGGCCTCTGGAAACACCATATATTTT.